This T cell receptor beta chain was found in a study of blood T cells in healthy people across ages. Overall study results and limits: Older individuals had lower TCR beta diversity per million T cells (the decline was roughly linear). Samples with more naive T cells showed higher observed beta diversity.

With 2 bases clipped from V and 4 bases from J, the junction kept 4 bases outside the gene matches. This CDR3 has 15 residues. Germline CDR1 and CDR2: SNHLY and FYNNEI. Primed by a sample-barcoded 5' primer and a J-beta primer mix, a second PCR proceeded for 7 to 11 cycles. MiXCR was run by TCRdb on the 5' RACE reads, yielding one entry per CDR3 protein. The sample includes 650,000 to 800,000 distinct CDR3 sequences, under 45% seen only once; the top ten take roughly 19%. This clonotype was found a few times. Its target is not known. The TCR originated in a man aged 55-75 years in good health. The source material was blood. The genes are TRBV2 and TRBJ2-5, with 10 bases aligning to TRBD1. CDR3 residues: CASSEWDRGGETQYF. DNA for the CDR3: TGTGCCAGCAGTGAATGGGACAGGGGAGGAGAGACCCAGTACTTC.